The TCR beta chain described here comes from a study of B cell selection in AIRE deficiency. This CDR3 contains 11 residues. The V end was cut by 5 bases, the J end by 12 bases, with 13 bases between. Germline lookup yields CDR1 SGHTA and CDR2 FQGNSA. Sorting defined conventional CD4 T cells as CD4+CD127+. As to this clone: Antigen: not known.

Study-level results: Approximately 33% of healthy-shared Treg TCRbeta sequences appeared in patient Tconv cells.

Only in-frame clones appear in the TCRdb table, and some are missing; sequencing was by immunoSEQ multiplex PCR. The sample shows some 24,000 clones, nearly 98% of them seen only once. This sequence joins TRBV7-2 and TRBJ1-2; D not certain. The TCR comes from a human donor with AIRE deficiency. The sample was conventional CD4+ T cells sorted from PBMCs. This CDR3 is CASSGRPGHTF. The CDR3 DNA is TGTGCCAGCAGCGGGCGGCCCGGTCACACCTTC.